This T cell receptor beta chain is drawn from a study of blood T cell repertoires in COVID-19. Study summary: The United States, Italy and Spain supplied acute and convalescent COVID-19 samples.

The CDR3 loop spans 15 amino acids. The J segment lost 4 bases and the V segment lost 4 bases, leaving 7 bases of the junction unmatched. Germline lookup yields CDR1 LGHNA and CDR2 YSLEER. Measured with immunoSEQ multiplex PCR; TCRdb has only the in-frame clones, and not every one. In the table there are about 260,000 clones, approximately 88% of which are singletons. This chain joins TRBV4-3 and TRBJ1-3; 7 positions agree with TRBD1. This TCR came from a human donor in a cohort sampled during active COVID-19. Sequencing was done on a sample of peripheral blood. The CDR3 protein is CASSRYTGAGNTIYF. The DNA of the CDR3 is TGCGCCAGCAGCCGGTACACAGGGGCCGGAAACACCATATATTTT.